This note documents a single TCR beta chain sequence. A junction boundary mismatches the germline segment, possibly from a read error. This sample is part of a study of tumor-infiltrating lymphocytes in primary liver carcinoma. cDNA specific to TCR beta was made from 500 ng of total RNA, with a constant-region primer employed for priming. Modified slightly, ARM-PCR produced TCR beta libraries over three nested multiplex PCR rounds. Use of TRBV1-TRBV30 forward primers with a C-beta reverse primer characterized the first two PCR rounds, which lasted around 11 cycles each. Each CDR3 protein is one row after TCRdb ran MiXCR on the multiplex PCR reads. The profile covers some 21,000 distinct CDR3 sequences, with 75% to 80% appearing a single time and roughly 42% taken by the ten largest. Joint extraction of RNA and DNA used about 17-30 mg of bulk tissue that was unsorted. CDR1 is SEHNR and CDR2 is FQNEAQ in the germline V gene (reference sequence). This CDR3 has 12 amino acids.

The V and J genes are TRBV7-9 and TRBJ2-2; D is unresolved. The clonotype was recovered from a woman younger than 45 with primary liver carcinoma and hepatitis B virus infection. Sequencing used liver tumor tissue from sampling region 1. Indicated subset: tumor region T1, superior pole. The CDR3 DNA reads as TGTGTCAGCAGTTCAAGTGGCGGGGAGCTGTTTTTT. Protein: CVSSSSGGELFF.